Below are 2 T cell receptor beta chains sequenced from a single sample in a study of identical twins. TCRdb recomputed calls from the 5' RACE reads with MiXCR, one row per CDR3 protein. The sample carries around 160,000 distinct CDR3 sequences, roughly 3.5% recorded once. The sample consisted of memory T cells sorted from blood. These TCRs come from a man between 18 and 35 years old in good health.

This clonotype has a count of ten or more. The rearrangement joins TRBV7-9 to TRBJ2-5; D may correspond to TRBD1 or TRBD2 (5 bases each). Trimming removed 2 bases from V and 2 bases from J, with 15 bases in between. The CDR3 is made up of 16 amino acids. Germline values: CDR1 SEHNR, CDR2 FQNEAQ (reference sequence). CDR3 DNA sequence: TGTGCCAGCAGCTTACCGGGACGGCAAAGTCAAGAGACCCAGTACTTC. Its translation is CASSLPGRQSQETQYF.

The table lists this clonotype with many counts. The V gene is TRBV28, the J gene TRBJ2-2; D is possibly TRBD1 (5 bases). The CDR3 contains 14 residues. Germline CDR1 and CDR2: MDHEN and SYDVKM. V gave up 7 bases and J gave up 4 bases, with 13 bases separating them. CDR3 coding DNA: TGTGCCAGCATTGGGGCAGGCGCCACCGGGGAGCTGTTTTTT. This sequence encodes CASIGAGATGELFF. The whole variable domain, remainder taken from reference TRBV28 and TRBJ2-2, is DVKVTQSSRYLVKRTGEKVFLECVQDMDHENMFWYRQDPGLGLRLIYFSYDVKMKEKGDIPEGYSVSREKKERFSLILESASTNQTSMYLCASIGAGATGELFFGEGSRLTVL.